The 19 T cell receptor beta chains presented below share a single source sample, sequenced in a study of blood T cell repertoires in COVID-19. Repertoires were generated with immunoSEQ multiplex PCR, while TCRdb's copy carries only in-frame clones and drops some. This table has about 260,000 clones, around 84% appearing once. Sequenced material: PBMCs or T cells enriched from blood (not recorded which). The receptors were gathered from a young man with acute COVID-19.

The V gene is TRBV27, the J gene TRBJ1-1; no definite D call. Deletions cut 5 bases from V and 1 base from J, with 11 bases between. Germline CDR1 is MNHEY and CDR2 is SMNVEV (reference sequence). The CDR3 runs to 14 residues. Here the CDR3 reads CASSLRHRNTEAFF. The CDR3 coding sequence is TGTGCCAGCAGTCTACGCCACAGGAACACTGAAGCTTTCTTT.

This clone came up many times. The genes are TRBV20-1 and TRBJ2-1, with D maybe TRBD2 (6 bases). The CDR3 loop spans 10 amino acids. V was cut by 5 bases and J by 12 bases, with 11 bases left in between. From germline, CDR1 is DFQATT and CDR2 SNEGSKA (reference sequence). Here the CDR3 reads CSAFGGGQFF. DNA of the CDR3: TGCAGTGCTTTTGGGGGAGGGCAGTTCTTC.

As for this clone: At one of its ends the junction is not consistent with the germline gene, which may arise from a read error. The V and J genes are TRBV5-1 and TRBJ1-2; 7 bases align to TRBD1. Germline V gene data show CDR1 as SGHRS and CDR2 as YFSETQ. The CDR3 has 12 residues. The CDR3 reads CASSLTGQVHTF. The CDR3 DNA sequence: TGTGCCAGCAGCTTGACAGGGCAAGTTCACACCTTC. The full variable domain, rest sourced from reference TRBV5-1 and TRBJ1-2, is KAGVTQTPRYLIKTRGQQVTLSCSPISGHRSVSWYQQTPGQGLQFLFEYFSETQRNKGNFPGRFSGRQFSNSRSEMNVSTLELGDSALYLCASSLTGQVHTFGSGTRLTVV.

CDR3 nucleotide sequence: TGTGCCAGCAGTGAACAGGGGTGGGGATTGGGCACAGATACGCAGTATTTT. Its protein product is CASSEQGWGLGTDTQYF. The chain is built from TRBV25-1 and TRBJ2-3, with D possibly being TRBD1 (6 bases). This CDR3 contains 17 residues. Germline V gene data show CDR1 as MGHDK and CDR2 as SYGVNS. The ends were cut back, 2 bases at V and 1 base at J, with 16 bases in the middle.

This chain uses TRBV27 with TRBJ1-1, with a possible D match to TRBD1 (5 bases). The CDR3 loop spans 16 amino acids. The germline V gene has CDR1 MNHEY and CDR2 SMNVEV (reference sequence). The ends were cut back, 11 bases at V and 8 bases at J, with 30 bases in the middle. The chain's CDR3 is CAAARQSTAVFLEAFF. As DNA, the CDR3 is TGTGCCGCCGCTAGACAGTCTACTGCAGTGTTTCTAGAAGCTTTCTTT.

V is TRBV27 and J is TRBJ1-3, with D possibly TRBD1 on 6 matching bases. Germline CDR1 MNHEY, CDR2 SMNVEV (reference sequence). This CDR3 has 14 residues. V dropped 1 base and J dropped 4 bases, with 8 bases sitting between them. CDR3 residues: CASSLYGGGNTIYF. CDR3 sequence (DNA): TGTGCCAGCAGTTTATATGGGGGCGGAAACACCATATATTTT.

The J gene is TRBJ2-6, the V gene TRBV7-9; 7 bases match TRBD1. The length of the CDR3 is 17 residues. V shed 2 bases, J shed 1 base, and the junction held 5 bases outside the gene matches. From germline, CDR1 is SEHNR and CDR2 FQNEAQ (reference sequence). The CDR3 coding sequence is TGTGCCAGCAGCTTAACAGGGGTAGTATCTGGGGCCAACGTCCTGACTTTC. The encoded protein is CASSLTGVVSGANVLTF.

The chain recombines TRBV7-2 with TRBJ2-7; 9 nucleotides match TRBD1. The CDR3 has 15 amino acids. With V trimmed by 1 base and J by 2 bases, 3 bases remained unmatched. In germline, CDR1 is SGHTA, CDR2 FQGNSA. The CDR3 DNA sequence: TGTGCCAGCAGCTTAGTGGGGACAGGGACCTACGAGCAGTACGTC. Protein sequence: CASSLVGTGTYEQYV.

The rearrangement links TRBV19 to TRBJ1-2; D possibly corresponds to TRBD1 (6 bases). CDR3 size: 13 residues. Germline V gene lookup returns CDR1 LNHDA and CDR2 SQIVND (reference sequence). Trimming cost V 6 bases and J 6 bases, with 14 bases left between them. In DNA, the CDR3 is TGTGCCAGTAGATTACAGGGCAGGGATGGCTACACCTTC. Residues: CASRLQGRDGYTF.

In DNA form, the CDR3 reads TGTGCCAGCAGCTTAGCGATACATTCCGACTCCTACAATGAGCAGTTCTTC. It translates to CASSLAIHSDSYNEQFF. The V and J genes are TRBV7-6 and TRBJ2-1; D remains unclear. In germline, CDR1 is SGHVS, CDR2 FNYEAQ. Trimming removed 0 bases at V and 0 bases at J, with 12 bases between. This CDR3 region has 17 residues. Using reference TRBV7-6 and TRBJ2-1 for the parts outside the CDR3, the full variable domain is GAGVSQSPRYKVTKRGQDVALRCDPISGHVSLYWYRQALGQGPEFLTYFNYEAQQDKSGLPNDRFSAERPEGSISTLTIQRTEQRDSAMYRCASSLAIHSDSYNEQFFGPGTRLTVL.

CDR3 DNA: TGCGCCAGCAGCTCGGCGGGGGGGCTAGGAGAGACCCAGTACTTC. Its translation is CASSSAGGLGETQYF. The V call is TRBV5-1, the J call TRBJ2-5; TRBD2 matches at 9 bases. Germline V gene sequence: CDR1 SGHRS, CDR2 YFSETQ. With V trimmed by 3 bases and J by 4 bases, 7 bases remained unmatched. The length of the CDR3 is 15 residues.

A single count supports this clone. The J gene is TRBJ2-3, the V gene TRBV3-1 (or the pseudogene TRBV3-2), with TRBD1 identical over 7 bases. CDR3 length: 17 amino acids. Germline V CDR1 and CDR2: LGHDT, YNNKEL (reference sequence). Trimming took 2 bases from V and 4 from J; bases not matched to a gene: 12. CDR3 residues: CASSQPGPRGKADTQYF. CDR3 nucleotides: TGTGCCAGCAGCCAACCCGGCCCCAGGGGGAAAGCAGATACGCAGTATTTT.

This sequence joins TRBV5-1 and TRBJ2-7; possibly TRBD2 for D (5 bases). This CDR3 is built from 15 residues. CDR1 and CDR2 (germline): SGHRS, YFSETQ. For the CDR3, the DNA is TGTGCCAGCAGCCTATATGGTGGGAGTGGGTACGAGCAGTACGTC. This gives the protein CASSLYGGSGYEQYV.

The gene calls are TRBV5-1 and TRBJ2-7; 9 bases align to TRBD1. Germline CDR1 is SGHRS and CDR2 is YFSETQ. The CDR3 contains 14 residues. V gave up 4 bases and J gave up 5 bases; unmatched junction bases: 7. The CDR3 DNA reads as TGCGCCAGCAGCCTTGGGACAGGGAAAAACGAGCAGTACGTC. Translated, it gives CASSLGTGKNEQYV.

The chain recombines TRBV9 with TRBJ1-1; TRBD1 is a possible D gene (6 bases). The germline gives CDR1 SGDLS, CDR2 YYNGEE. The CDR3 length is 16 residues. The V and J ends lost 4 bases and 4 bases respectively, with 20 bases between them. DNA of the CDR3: TGTGCCAGCAGCTCTGGGGACACCACTCGGGGCACTGAAGCTTTCTTT. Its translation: CASSSGDTTRGTEAFF.

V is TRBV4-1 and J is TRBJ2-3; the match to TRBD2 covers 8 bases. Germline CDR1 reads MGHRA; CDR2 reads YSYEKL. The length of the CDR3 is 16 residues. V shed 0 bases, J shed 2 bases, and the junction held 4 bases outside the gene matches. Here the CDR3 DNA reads TGCGCCAGCAGCCAAGACGCGGGGGGATACACAGATACGCAGTATTTT. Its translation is CASSQDAGGYTDTQYF.

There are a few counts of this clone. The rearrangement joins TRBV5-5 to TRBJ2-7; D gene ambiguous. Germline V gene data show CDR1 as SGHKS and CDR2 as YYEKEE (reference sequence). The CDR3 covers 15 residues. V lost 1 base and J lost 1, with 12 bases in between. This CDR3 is CASSLKATDSYEQYV. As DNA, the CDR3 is TGTGCCAGCAGCTTGAAGGCTACAGATTCCTACGAGCAGTACGTC.

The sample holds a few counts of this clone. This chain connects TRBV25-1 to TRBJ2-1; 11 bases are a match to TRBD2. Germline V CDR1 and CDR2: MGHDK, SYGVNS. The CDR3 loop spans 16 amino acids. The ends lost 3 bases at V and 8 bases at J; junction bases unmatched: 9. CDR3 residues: CASSDLLAGEGHEQFF. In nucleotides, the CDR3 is TGTGCCAGCAGTGATCTACTAGCGGGAGAGGGTCATGAGCAGTTCTTC.

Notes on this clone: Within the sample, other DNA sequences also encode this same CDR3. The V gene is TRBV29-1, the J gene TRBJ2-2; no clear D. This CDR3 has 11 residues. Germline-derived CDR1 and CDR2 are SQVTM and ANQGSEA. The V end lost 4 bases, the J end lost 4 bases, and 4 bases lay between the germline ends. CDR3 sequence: CSVGATGELFF. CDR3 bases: TGCAGCGTTGGAGCCACCGGGGAGCTGTTTTTT.